These 10 T cell receptor beta chains share one sample of origin, sequenced in a study of control samples from healthy donors and cancer patients. Using immunoSEQ multiplex PCR, the repertoire was profiled, and TCRdb retains in-frame clones only, with some absent. The data contain 150,000 or so clones, roughly 88% of them singletons. The material sequenced was blood. These receptors all stem from a man aged 18 to 30 in good health.

This clone came up once. This chain's CDR3 is CASSFSSNTEAFF. Here the CDR3 DNA reads TGTGCCAGCAGCTTTTCGTCGAACACTGAAGCTTTCTTT. The V and J genes are TRBV13 and TRBJ1-1; D is undetermined. Looked up from germline, CDR1 is PRHDT and CDR2 is FYEKMQ (reference sequence). Between the trimmed V and J ends, which lost 3 bases and 1 base, there was a span of 6 bases. This CDR3 contains 13 residues.

The V gene is TRBV5-1, the J gene TRBJ2-2; TRBD1 agrees at 7 bases. Germline V gene data show CDR1 as SGHRS and CDR2 as YFSETQ. The CDR3 sequence is 16 residues long. Germline trimming cut 1 base from V and 4 bases from J; bases unmatched to any gene: 7. The CDR3 sequence: CASSLNVAGGTGELFF. As DNA, the CDR3 is TGCGCCAGCAGCTTGAATGTGGCAGGGGGCACCGGGGAGCTGTTTTTT. Full variable domain (rest looked up from reference TRBV5-1 and TRBJ2-2): KAGVTQTPRYLIKTRGQQVTLSCSPISGHRSVSWYQQTPGQGLQFLFEYFSETQRNKGNFPGRFSGRQFSNSRSEMNVSTLELGDSALYLCASSLNVAGGTGELFFGEGSRLTVL.

This sequence joins TRBV4-2 and TRBJ1-1; unclear D gene. The CDR3 is 14 amino acids. Trimming stripped 0 bases from V and 4 bases from J, with 9 bases between. The germline V gene encodes CDR1 LGHNA and CDR2 YNFKEQ. The CDR3 region has the DNA TGTGCCAGCAGCCAAGATCGGTTAGGCACTGAAGCTTTCTTT. It is translated as CASSQDRLGTEAFF.

V is TRBV7-2 and J is TRBJ2-3; 12 bases match TRBD2. Germline-derived CDR1 and CDR2 are SGHTA and FQGNSA. This CDR3 is built from 15 residues. V lost 2 bases to trimming and J lost 4 bases; unmatched junction nucleotides: 1. The CDR3 DNA reads TGTGCCAGCAGCTTACTAGCGGGGGGGCCAGATACGCAGTATTTT. Encoded protein: CASSLLAGGPDTQYF.

This chain uses TRBV13 with TRBJ2-7; D call uncertain. Germline CDR1 PRHDT, CDR2 FYEKMQ (reference sequence). Trimming shortened V by 1 base and J by 3 bases, and 1 base separated the two germline ends. This CDR3 is built from 11 residues. The CDR3 sequence: CASSLDYEQYF. The DNA for the CDR3 is TGTGCCAGCAGCTTAGACTACGAGCAGTACTTC. Drawing the rest from reference TRBV13 and TRBJ2-7, the complete variable domain is AAGVIQSPRHLIKEKRETATLKCYPIPRHDTVYWYQQGPGQDPQFLISFYEKMQSDKGSIPDRFSAQQFSDYHSELNMSSLELGDSALYFCASSLDYEQYFGPGTRLTVT.

The chain carries TRBV16 and TRBJ1-4; D uncertain. With 4 bases removed from V and 8 bases from J, the gap between germline ends came to 8 bases. This CDR3 is built from 12 residues. Germline V lookup: CDR1 KGHSY, CDR2 FQNENV. CDR3 nucleotide sequence: TGTGCCAGCAGCCCGGTAATGGAAAAACTGTTTTTT. Translation gives CASSPVMEKLFF.

This clone has only one observation. The rearrangement links TRBV7-2 to TRBJ2-1; D is undetermined. CDR3 length: 13 residues. Germline CDR1 and CDR2: SGHTA and FQGNSA. The V end was cut by 1 base, the J end by 6 bases, with 7 bases between. This CDR3 reads CASSLDRPNEQFF. The DNA for the CDR3 is TGTGCCAGCAGCTTAGACAGACCCAATGAGCAGTTCTTC. The full variable domain, its missing parts supplied by reference TRBV7-2 and TRBJ2-1, is GAGVSQSPSNKVTEKGKDVELRCDPISGHTALYWYRQSLGQGLEFLIYFQGNSAPDKSGLPSDRFSAERTGGSVSTLTIQRTQQEDSAVYLCASSLDRPNEQFFGPGTRLTVL.

The chain uses TRBV6-1 and TRBJ1-2, with TRBD1 as a possible D gene (5 bases). Germline V gene lookup returns CDR1 MNHNS and CDR2 SASEGT. V lost 3 bases and J 8 bases, leaving 10 bases between the germline ends. This CDR3 is 12 amino acids long. The CDR3 coding sequence is TGTGCCAGCAGTGATAGACAGCGGGGCTACACCTTC. This translates into CASSDRQRGYTF.

This chain uses TRBV6-1 with TRBJ2-7; 11 positions match TRBD1. CDR1 and CDR2 (germline): MNHNS, SASEGT. V was clipped by 4 bases and J by 5 bases; unmatched bases: 10. The CDR3 contains 16 residues. The CDR3 loop reads CASSGPFGQGADEQYF. CDR3 DNA: TGTGCCAGCAGTGGCCCGTTTGGACAGGGGGCTGACGAGCAGTACTTC.

This chain uses TRBV5-1 with TRBJ2-1; 8 bases align to TRBD1. The V and J ends lost 4 bases and 4 bases, in that order; junction bases with no gene match: 4. CDR1 SGHRS and CDR2 YFSETQ come from the germline V gene. The CDR3 runs to 14 residues. CDR3 residues: CASSKDREYNEQFF. The CDR3 DNA follows: TGCGCCAGCAGCAAGGACAGGGAGTACAATGAGCAGTTCTTC.